The source of this T cell receptor beta chain is a study of blood T cell repertoires in COVID-19. Original processing methods: Reference gene primer amplification gave estimated nucleated cell counts. Clones were read by immunoSEQ multiplex PCR, and TCRdb kept only the in-frame ones, dropping some. The D gene and trimming were derived from the DNA, and the V and J assignments and clone size from that table. In the table there are tens of thousands of clones, about 89% of which are singletons. The CDR3 covers 15 residues. Trimming stripped 6 bases from V and 2 bases from J, with 15 bases between. Germline CDR1 MRHNA, CDR2 SNTAGT.

The specimen sequenced was peripheral blood. This chain uses TRBV6-4 with TRBJ2-3, with D possibly TRBD2 on 6 matching bases. This TCR derives from a man in his sixties with acute or convalescent COVID-19. The CDR3 loop is CASSVTGSYTDTQYF. Written as DNA, the CDR3 is TGTGCCAGCAGCGTAACCGGGAGCTACACAGATACGCAGTATTTT.